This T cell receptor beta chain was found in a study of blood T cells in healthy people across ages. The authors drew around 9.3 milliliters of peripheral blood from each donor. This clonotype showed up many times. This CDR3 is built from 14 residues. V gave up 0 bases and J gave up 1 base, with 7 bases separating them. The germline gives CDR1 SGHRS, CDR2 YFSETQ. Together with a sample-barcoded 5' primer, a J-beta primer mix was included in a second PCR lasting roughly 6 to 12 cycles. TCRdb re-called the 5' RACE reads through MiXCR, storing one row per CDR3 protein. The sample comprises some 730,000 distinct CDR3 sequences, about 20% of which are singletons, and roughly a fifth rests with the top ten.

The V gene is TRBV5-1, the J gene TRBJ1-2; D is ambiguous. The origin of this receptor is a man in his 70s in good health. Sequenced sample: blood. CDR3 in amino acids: CASSLEPVNYGYTF. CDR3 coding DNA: TGCGCCAGCAGCTTGGAACCAGTTAACTATGGCTACACCTTC.